This TCR beta chain was profiled in a study of regulatory T cells in long-lasting Graves disease. About this clonotype itself: Antigen: not known.

Study-level findings and limits: Reduced TCR diversity was observed in persistent Graves' patients versus newly diagnosed patients.

This CDR3 has 14 residues. V was shortened by 3 bases and J by 5 bases, with 11 bases between the two germline ends. Investigators prepared the TCR beta libraries by applying iRepertoire HTBI primers and Arm-PCR of CDR3 regions. TCRdb reanalysed the multiplex PCR reads using MiXCR and keeps one entry per CDR3 protein. The table has around 250,000 distinct CDR3 sequences, about 18% seen once. Specified time point: newly diagnosed GD, antithyroid drugs for less than 3 months. The TCR library was made from RNA that had been extracted from PBMCs in TRIzol. All patients originated from an endocrinology department located in Xi'an, China. These data were also reused for a study on T cells in Graves' hyperthyroidism and ophthalmopathy. In that study: Patients between 18 and 65 years old had hyperthyroidism, newly diagnosed and lasting under 2 months. Ophthalmopathy and stable hyperthyroidism were separated by a 13 V-J model.

Sample: peripheral blood mononuclear cells (PBMCs), taken at new diagnosis, from a patient treated with antithyroid drugs. The TCR originated in a woman aged 25 to 39 with Graves disease. The chain links TRBV12-3 or TRBV12-4 to TRBJ2-1; D possibly corresponds to TRBD2 (7 bases). The CDR3 loop is CASSFRGGHNEQFF. The CDR3 nucleotides read TGTGCCAGCAGTTTTAGGGGGGGCCACAATGAGCAGTTCTTC.